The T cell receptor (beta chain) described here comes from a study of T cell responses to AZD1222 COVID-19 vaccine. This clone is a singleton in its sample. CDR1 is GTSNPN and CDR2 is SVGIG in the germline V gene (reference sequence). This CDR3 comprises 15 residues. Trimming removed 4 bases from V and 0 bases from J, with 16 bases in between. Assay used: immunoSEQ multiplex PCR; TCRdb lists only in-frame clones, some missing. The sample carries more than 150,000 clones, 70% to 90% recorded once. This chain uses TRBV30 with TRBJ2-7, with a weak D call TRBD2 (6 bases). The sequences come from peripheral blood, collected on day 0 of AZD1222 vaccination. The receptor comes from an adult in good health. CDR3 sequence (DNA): TGTGCCTGGACCCCCGGAGGGTGGGGCTCCTACGAGCAGTACTTC. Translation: CAWTPGGWGSYEQYF.